What follows are 6 T cell receptor beta chains derived from one specimen sequenced in a study of neurological immune-mediated disorders. TCRdb used MiXCR to reprocess the 5' RACE reads, holding one entry per CDR3 protein. The table shows over 65,000 distinct CDR3 sequences, with 9.4% occurring only once. Sequencing input: PBMCs. These receptors were taken from a man aged 45 to 65 in good health.

Concerning this clonotype: At one boundary the junction diverges from the germline segment, which might be a read error. The V call is TRBV10-3, the J call TRBJ2-4; maybe TRBD1 (5 bases). The CDR3 contains 14 residues. Per the germline V gene, CDR1 is ENHRY and CDR2 is SYGVKD. CDR3 in amino acids: CAISDRVATNIQYF. In DNA form, the CDR3 reads TGTGCCATCAGTGACAGGGTAGCCACAAACATTCAATACTTC.

This clonotype is a singleton in its sample. The gene calls are TRBV19 and TRBJ2-7, with 9 bases matching TRBD2. The ends lost 5 bases at V and 3 bases at J; junction bases unmatched: 11. The CDR3 length is 16 residues. Per germline, CDR1 LNHDA and CDR2 SQIVND (reference sequence). The DNA of the CDR3 is TGTGCCAGTAGTGCCTTTCGGACTAGCGAGTTCTACGAGCAGTACTTC. This sequence encodes CASSAFRTSEFYEQYF.

This clonotype was seen many times. CDR3 nucleotide sequence: TGCGCCAGCAGCACCCGGGACAACCTTAGCAATCAGCCCCAGCATTTT. It specifies CASSTRDNLSNQPQHF. This chain connects TRBV5-1 to TRBJ1-5; perhaps TRBD1 as D (6 bases). The CDR3 runs to 16 residues. The germline CDR1 and CDR2 sequences are SGHRS and YFSETQ. V lost 4 bases and J lost 0, with 14 bases in between.

The V gene is TRBV14, the J gene TRBJ2-1; D gene unclear. The CDR3 length is 14 residues. Trimming cost V 4 bases and J 5 bases, with 12 bases left between them. The germline gives CDR1 SGHDN, CDR2 FVKESK. The CDR3 reads CASSRNLPNNEQFF. CDR3 coding DNA: TGTGCCAGCAGCCGGAACCTCCCCAACAATGAGCAGTTCTTC.

The J gene is TRBJ1-5, the V gene TRBV20-1; TRBD1 agrees at 7 bases. The CDR3 runs 15 residues. Trimming took 5 bases from V and 5 from J; bases not matched to a gene: 12. From germline, CDR1 is DFQATT and CDR2 SNEGSKA (reference sequence). The CDR3: CSAPREGQTYQPQHF. CDR3 DNA: TGCAGTGCTCCCCGGGAGGGACAGACTTATCAGCCCCAGCATTTT.

In its sample, this clonotype was seen many times. The rearrangement links TRBV28 to TRBJ2-1; TRBD2 matches at 14 bases. With V trimmed by 5 bases and J by 7 bases, 10 bases remained unmatched. CDR3 length: 17 amino acids. Germline loops: CDR1 MDHEN, CDR2 SYDVKM. The chain's CDR3 is CASSAPTSGRAANEQFF. In DNA form, the CDR3 reads TGTGCCAGCAGTGCACCGACTAGCGGGAGGGCCGCGAATGAGCAGTTCTTC.